The entry below describes one T cell receptor (beta chain). This specimen belongs to a study of blood T cell repertoires in COVID-19. As for the study in general: Donors in the United States, Italy and Spain gave samples during acute or convalescent COVID-19.

Original handling: Estimates of nucleated cell counts were drawn from the amplification of reference gene primers. Clones were sequenced by immunoSEQ multiplex PCR, and TCRdb holds only the in-frame ones, with some missing. That table furnishes V, J and clone size, whereas the DNA furnished D and trimming. Here the sample spans approximately 210,000 clones, almost 85% being singletons. V lost 1 base, J lost 4 bases, and 29 bases lay in between. There are 19 residues in the CDR3. The germline CDR1 and CDR2 sequences are SQVTM and ANQGSEA. The sequencing input was peripheral blood. This chain links TRBV29-1 with TRBJ2-7, with D perhaps TRBD1 (5 bases). The receptor was isolated from a woman aged 70-85 years with active or convalescent COVID-19. CDR3 DNA: TGCAGCGTTGAAGGTAAGGGGCTTAGCCGAAGACTCCACGGATACGAGCAGTACTTC. It encodes CSVEGKGLSRRLHGYEQYF.